This TCR beta chain was observed in a study of cytomegalovirus exposure and HLA in healthy donors. CDR3 size: 15 residues. With 4 bases clipped from V and 7 bases from J, the junction kept 9 bases outside the gene matches. Germline V gene sequence: CDR1 SGHAT, CDR2 FQNNGV. The PCR contained 60 Vbeta and 13 Jbeta primers. The assay was immunoSEQ multiplex PCR, and TCRdb's table has in-frame clones only and misses some. The data contain more than 50,000 clones, roughly 72% of them singletons. This clone has more than one count but fewer than ten. Sequenced input: PBMCs. This sequence originates from a woman in her fifties or sixties in good health and CMV-seropositive. The chain carries TRBV11-2 and TRBJ2-1, with 8 bases fitting TRBD2. This CDR3 reads CASSSGLVTRNEQFF. In nucleotides, the CDR3 is TGTGCCAGCAGCTCGGGACTAGTCACCAGGAATGAGCAGTTCTTC.